This entry lists 21 T cell receptor beta chains sequenced from one sample in a study of T-cell memory formation after mild COVID-19 (dated by TCRdb to the early 2020s). Libraries were constructed by 5' RACE. Data came from an Illumina NovaSeq 6000. In TCRdb, the public reads were trimmed at Q25 with fastp and aligned with MiXCR, with productive beta chains retained. Each entry is one CDR3 protein sequence, shown with its most common DNA and genes. This sample holds tens of thousands of distinct CDR3 sequences; approximately 7% were observed only once. 1.4% of the sample lies in the top ten. Sequenced input: PBMCs or a T cell subset sorted from them (not recorded which). These TCRs come from a man aged 18 to 35 who had mild COVID-19 (a few samples of this study predate the infection). The sample titles of this study are shuffled in the database, so cell type and time point are left out; the donor was told from shared clones.

This clonotype was counted between two and nine times. The chain employs TRBV18 and TRBJ1-1; D gene unclear. The CDR3 spans 16 residues. Deletions cut 2 bases from V and 0 bases from J, with 13 bases between. In germline, CDR1 is KGHSH, CDR2 LQKENI. CDR3 loop: CASSPTPNPMNTEAFF. The DNA of the CDR3 is TGTGCCAGCTCACCAACCCCAAATCCTATGAACACTGAAGCTTTCTTT.

Written as DNA, the CDR3 is TGCAGCGTTCATCCCCCCGGACCTATAAACACTGAAGCTTTCTTT. This gives the protein CSVHPPGPINTEAFF. V and J are TRBV29-1 and TRBJ1-1, with D uncertain. The length of the CDR3 is 15 residues. V was shortened by 5 bases and J by 2 bases, with 18 bases between the two germline ends. Germline CDR1 reads SQVTM; CDR2 reads ANQGSEA.

This clonotype was picked up a small number of times. The chain has TRBV7-9 and TRBJ2-1, with 11 positions matching TRBD1. Germline CDR1 SEHNR, CDR2 FQNEAQ (reference sequence). V shed 5 bases, J shed 15 bases, and the junction held 9 bases outside the gene matches. The CDR3 length is 13 residues. CDR3 in DNA: TGTGCCAGCAGCCTCAACCTTGGACAGGGGGCGTTCTTC. Translation: CASSLNLGQGAFF.

The chain is built from TRBV20-1 and TRBJ2-7, with 7 bases matching TRBD1. V was pared by 2 bases and J by 9 bases, with 19 bases of the junction left unmatched. Germline V CDR1 and CDR2: DFQATT, SNEGSKA (reference sequence). CDR3 length: 16 amino acids. DNA of the CDR3: TGCAGTGCTAGACCCTCTCACAGGGGAAGGGGGCAAGGGCAGTACGTC. Translating it yields CSARPSHRGRGQGQYV.

By sample fraction, this clonotype is medium-sized (0.01 to 0.1%). The chain couples TRBV7-2 to TRBJ2-4; TRBD2 might be the D (7 bases). The CDR3 contains 16 residues. Germline V gene lookup returns CDR1 SGHTA and CDR2 FQGNSA. Between the trimmed V and J ends, which lost 5 bases and 3 bases, there was a span of 17 bases. DNA for the CDR3: TGTGCCAGCAGCCATCATACAGGGAGGGACAAAAACATTCAGTACTTC. Its protein product is CASSHHTGRDKNIQYF.

There are a few counts of this clonotype. The chain links TRBV28 to TRBJ2-1; D ambiguous. CDR1 is MDHEN and CDR2 is SYDVKM in the germline V gene. CDR3 length: 13 residues. V lost 8 bases to trimming and J lost 5 bases, with 13 bases between them. The CDR3 region has the DNA TGTGCCAGCTACGGCCTTCAGAACAATGAGCAGTTCTTC. Amino acids: CASYGLQNNEQFF.

The chain uses TRBV7-9 and TRBJ1-3; D is undetermined. Trimming left V 0 bases short and J 0 bases short, with 9 bases between. The V gene's germline CDR1 is SEHNR and CDR2 FQNEAQ (reference sequence). The length of the CDR3 is 16 residues. In DNA, the CDR3 is TGTGCCAGCAGCTTAGCCGAACGAGGCTCTGGAAACACCATATATTTT. It specifies CASSLAERGSGNTIYF.

This rearrangement joins TRBV9 to TRBJ2-3; D is ambiguous. Germline-derived CDR1 and CDR2 are SGDLS and YYNGEE. Trimming shortened V by 4 bases and J by 6 bases, and 9 bases separated the two germline ends. The CDR3 extends over 12 amino acids. The CDR3 loop reads CASSSGSDTQYF. CDR3 nucleotides: TGTGCCAGCAGCTCCGGATCGGATACGCAGTATTTT.

This clonotype has ten or more counts. The chain carries TRBV5-1 and TRBJ1-1; tentative D call: TRBD1 (5 bases). Germline-derived CDR1 and CDR2 are SGHRS and YFSETQ. V was clipped by 0 bases and J by 3 bases, with 9 bases between them. This CDR3 is 14 amino acids long. The CDR3 region has the DNA TGCGCCAGCAGCTTGGTGTTGGGGGACACTGAAGCTTTCTTT. It specifies CASSLVLGDTEAFF.

In this sample, this clonotype turned up a few times. J is TRBJ2-2 and V is TRBV12-3 or TRBV12-4; a weak D match, TRBD2 (6 bases). V was clipped by 6 bases and J by 3 bases, with 8 bases between them. This CDR3 has 13 residues. Written as DNA, the CDR3 is TGTGCCAGCAGGGGAGGCCACACCGGGGAGCTGTTTTTT. Its protein is CASRGGHTGELFF.

This chain joins TRBV7-8 and TRBJ1-5, with 9 bases that match TRBD1. Germline V gene lookup returns CDR1 SGHVS and CDR2 FQNEAQ. The CDR3 covers 14 residues. Germline trimming cut 5 bases from V and 6 bases from J; bases unmatched to any gene: 5. CDR3 coding DNA: TGTGCCAGCAGCGGGACAGGGTTCCGTCAGCCCCAGCATTTT. This sequence encodes CASSGTGFRQPQHF.

The rearrangement uses TRBV6-2 or TRBV6-3 and TRBJ2-1; 9 bases map to TRBD2. The V and J ends lost 6 bases and 7 bases, in that order; junction bases with no gene match: 16. This CDR3 region has 17 residues. The V gene's germline CDR1 is MNHEY and CDR2 SVGEGT. CDR3 protein: CASSSPGRRGGQNEQFF. CDR3 in DNA: TGTGCCAGCAGCTCACCGGGCCGGCGGGGGGGCCAGAATGAGCAGTTCTTC.

A single count supports this clonotype. The chain couples TRBV5-1 to TRBJ1-1; D is perhaps TRBD1 (5 bases). The CDR3 sequence is 14 residues long. V was clipped by 0 bases and J by 3 bases, with 9 bases between them. Germline V gives CDR1 SGHRS, CDR2 YFSETQ. Here the CDR3 DNA reads TGCGCCAGCAGCTTGGTAGGGGATGACACTGAAGCTTTCTTT. It yields the protein CASSLVGDDTEAFF.

The sample holds many counts of this clonotype. V and J are TRBV28 and TRBJ2-6; D gene ambiguous. The germline gives CDR1 MDHEN, CDR2 SYDVKM. The CDR3 totals 15 residues. V gave up 3 bases and J gave up 0 bases, with 6 bases separating them. The CDR3 coding sequence is TGTGCCAGCAGTTTGACCGTCTCTGGGGCCAACGTCCTGACTTTC. This codes for CASSLTVSGANVLTF.

The J gene is TRBJ1-1, the V gene TRBV24-1; the D gene is possibly TRBD1 (6 bases). The CDR3 is made up of 15 amino acids. V shed 2 bases and J shed 1 base, with 10 bases lying between them. Germline loops: CDR1 KGHDR, CDR2 SFDVKD. The CDR3 bases are TGTGCCACCAGTGATTCCAGGGGCGGGAACACTGAAGCTTTCTTT. Translation: CATSDSRGGNTEAFF.

This clonotype ranks as medium-sized. The V call is TRBV7-3, the J call TRBJ2-5, with 7 bases aligning to TRBD1. Losses at the gene ends were 5 bases for V and 2 bases for J; bases not matched to a gene: 5. The CDR3 covers 14 residues. Looked up from germline, CDR1 is SGHTA and CDR2 is FQGTGA. The CDR3 DNA sequence: TGTGCCAGCAGCCCTACAGGGGTGCAAGAGACCCAGTACTTC. It is translated as CASSPTGVQETQYF.

The sample holds a few counts of this clonotype. The rearrangement joins TRBV5-1 to TRBJ2-7; tentatively, D is TRBD2 (6 bases). The V gene lost 1 base and the J gene lost 3 bases, with 11 bases spanning the gap. Germline V lookup: CDR1 SGHRS, CDR2 YFSETQ. The CDR3 sequence is 14 residues long. The CDR3 region is CASSLTSWGYEQYF. CDR3 DNA: TGCGCCAGCAGCTTGACTAGCTGGGGCTACGAGCAGTACTTC.

The chain is built from TRBV5-1 and TRBJ2-3; TRBD2 matches at 9 bases. J gave up 0 bases and V 4 bases, and 6 bases lay outside the gene matches. The germline gives CDR1 SGHRS, CDR2 YFSETQ. The CDR3 is 16 residues long. The CDR3 region is CASSLRLAASTDTQYF. CDR3 DNA: TGCGCCAGCAGCCTCCGACTAGCGGCTAGCACAGATACGCAGTATTTT.

The chain uses TRBV15 and TRBJ1-2; D is unclear. There are 15 residues in the CDR3. Germline loops: CDR1 LNHNV, CDR2 YYDKDF (reference sequence). The V and J ends lost 0 bases and 5 bases respectively, with 13 bases between them. The CDR3 DNA reads as TGTGCCACCAGCAGAGATCTCAGCGGGGAATATGGCTACACCTTC. Its protein is CATSRDLSGEYGYTF. Drawing the rest from reference TRBV15 and TRBJ1-2, the complete variable domain is DAMVIQNPRYQVTQFGKPVTLSCSQTLNHNVMYWYQQKSSQAPKLLFHYYDKDFNNEADTPDNFQSRRPNTSFCFLDIRSPGLGDTAMYLCATSRDLSGEYGYTFGSGTRLTVV.

The V gene is TRBV10-3, the J gene TRBJ2-6; 10 bases are a match to TRBD1. Germline V gene data show CDR1 as ENHRY and CDR2 as SYGVKD. This CDR3 comprises 16 residues. The V and J ends lost 6 bases and 4 bases, in that order; junction bases with no gene match: 6. The CDR3 bases are TGTGCCATCAGAGGGGGGACAGGGGCCGGGGCCAACGTCCTGACTTTC. Residues: CAIRGGTGAGANVLTF.

To note about this clonotype: The junction and the germline gene differ at one end; a read error may be behind it. The genes are TRBV5-4 and TRBJ2-1; D may be TRBD2 (5 bases). CDR3 length equals 11 residues. Germline V CDR1 and CDR2: SGHNT, YYREEE (reference sequence). CDR3 residues: CASSHDGNPVF. The DNA of the CDR3 is TGTGCCAGCAGCCACGACGGGAACCCGGTCTTC.